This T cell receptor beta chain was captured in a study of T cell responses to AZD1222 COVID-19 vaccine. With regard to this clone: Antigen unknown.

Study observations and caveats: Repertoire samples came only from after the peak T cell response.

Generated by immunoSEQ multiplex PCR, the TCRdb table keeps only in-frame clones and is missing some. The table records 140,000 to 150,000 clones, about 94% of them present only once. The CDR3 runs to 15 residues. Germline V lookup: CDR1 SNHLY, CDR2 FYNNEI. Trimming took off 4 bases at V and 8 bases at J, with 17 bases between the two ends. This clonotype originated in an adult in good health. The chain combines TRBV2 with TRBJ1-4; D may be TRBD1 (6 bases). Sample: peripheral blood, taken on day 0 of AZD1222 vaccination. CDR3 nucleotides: TGTGCCAGCAGTGCCGGGAGGGGGGTAGGGGAAAAACTGTTTTTT. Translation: CASSAGRGVGEKLFF.